The 11 T cell receptor beta chains below were found in one sample sequenced in a study of OX40 agonist ivuxolimab in advanced cancers. Profiled with immunoSEQ multiplex PCR; TCRdb holds only in-frame clones, not every one. The table records roughly 62,000 clones, about 83% of them present only once. The sample was CD4+ or CD8+ T cells sorted from blood, taken in a trial of the OX40 agonist ivuxolimab. These TCRs come from an adult with an advanced solid tumor such as melanoma, head and neck, liver or kidney cancer.

This clone appeared once. This chain uses TRBV2 with TRBJ2-7, with D perhaps TRBD2 (6 bases). This CDR3 is built from 12 residues. Deletions cut 7 bases from V and 6 bases from J, with 13 bases between. Germline V gene sequence: CDR1 SNHLY, CDR2 FYNNEI. The CDR3 DNA reads as TGTGCCAGCACCCAGATGGGGGGCGAGCAGTACTTC. Translated: CASTQMGGEQYF.

This clone has a handful of counts. The gene calls are TRBV5-5 and TRBJ2-5; D uncertain. V shed 2 bases and J shed 2 bases, with 16 bases lying between them. Germline V gene data show CDR1 as SGHKS and CDR2 as YYEKEE (reference sequence). This CDR3 is 16 amino acids long. The CDR3 is CASSLGVDPLQETQYF. CDR3 nucleotides: TGTGCCAGCAGCTTAGGCGTTGACCCATTGCAAGAGACCCAGTACTTC.

The chain is built from TRBV9 and TRBJ2-6, with 12 bases lining up with TRBD1. V shed 3 bases and J 2 bases; nucleotides not matched to a gene: 6. The CDR3 totals 18 residues. The V gene's germline CDR1 is SGDLS and CDR2 YYNGEE. The CDR3 sequence: CASSARDRGPPGANVLTF. The CDR3 region has the DNA TGTGCCAGCAGCGCGAGGGACAGGGGGCCCCCTGGGGCCAACGTCCTGACTTTC.

The rearrangement uses TRBV15 and TRBJ1-1; D is uncertain. Germline CDR1 and CDR2: LNHNV and YYDKDF (reference sequence). The V end was cut by 0 bases, the J end by 7 bases, with 9 bases between. The length of the CDR3 is 13 residues. In nucleotides, the CDR3 is TGTGCCACCAGCAGAGATCCCCAGAATGAAGCTTTCTTT. Translating gives CATSRDPQNEAFF.

The CDR3 nucleotides read TGTGCCAGCAGTGCCGGCCAGAGTCTCTACGAGCAGTACTTC. It translates to CASSAGQSLYEQYF. The chain links TRBV2 to TRBJ2-7; no clear D. Germline assignment: CDR1 SNHLY and CDR2 FYNNEI. V shed 4 bases and J shed 3 bases, with 13 bases lying between them. There are 14 residues in the CDR3.

As concerns this clone: Germline and junction disagree at one end, which may indicate a read error. The chain employs TRBV20-1 and TRBJ2-3, with 7 nucleotides matching TRBD2. This CDR3 spans 11 amino acids. The V gene's germline CDR1 is DFQATT and CDR2 SNEGSKA (reference sequence). CDR3 protein: CSARGLAGMDF. Here the CDR3 DNA reads TGCAGTGCTAGAGGACTAGCTGGTATGGATTTT.

The chain has TRBV28 and TRBJ1-4; no firm D call. CDR3 size: 12 residues. CDR1 MDHEN and CDR2 SYDVKM come from the germline V gene. V lost 7 bases and J lost 8, with 11 bases in between. The chain's CDR3 is CASTSGGEKLFF. The CDR3 bases are TGTGCCAGCACGTCCGGCGGCGAAAAACTGTTTTTT.

The sample holds a few counts of this clone. This chain links TRBV28 with TRBJ2-7; TRBD1 aligns across 9 bases. CDR3 size: 15 residues. Trimming took 5 bases from V and 4 from J; bases not matched to a gene: 9. CDR1 and CDR2 from the germline V gene are MDHEN and SYDVKM. CDR3 protein: CASSTFGQGPYEQYF. Written as DNA, the CDR3 is TGTGCCAGCAGTACTTTCGGACAGGGGCCATACGAGCAGTACTTC.

This chain joins TRBV4-3 and TRBJ2-7; 10 bases are shared with TRBD1. Looked up from germline, CDR1 is LGHNA and CDR2 is YSLEER. CDR3 length: 14 residues. With 6 bases clipped from V and 3 bases from J, the junction kept 5 bases outside the gene matches. CDR3 in DNA: TGCGCCAGCAGACAAAGGGACAGGGGCTACGAGCAGTACTTC. Translated: CASRQRDRGYEQYF.

A remark on this clone: The same CDR3 can be traced to other DNA sequences in this sample. The rearrangement uses TRBV18 and TRBJ1-1; possibly TRBD1 for D (6 bases). The germline V gene has CDR1 KGHSH and CDR2 LQKENI. The CDR3 runs 13 residues. The V gene lost 3 bases and the J gene lost 1 base, with 6 bases spanning the gap. The CDR3 DNA is TGTGCCAGCTCACCGGGACAGAACACTGAAGCTTTCTTT. It specifies CASSPGQNTEAFF.

This clone has just one count. The rearrangement uses TRBV6-9 and TRBJ2-6; TRBD2 might be the D (7 bases). Looked up from germline, CDR1 is MNHGY and CDR2 is SVAAGI. The CDR3 spans 18 residues. Trimming shortened V by 4 bases and J by 0 bases, and 16 bases separated the two germline ends. The DNA for the CDR3 is TGTGCCAGCAGTTCCGCGGGACGGGGGGCCTCTGGGGCCAACGTCCTGACTTTC. Translation gives CASSSAGRGASGANVLTF.